One and the same sample provided the 15 T cell receptor beta chains below, sequenced in a study of OX40 agonist ivuxolimab in advanced cancers. Libraries were prepared by immunoSEQ multiplex PCR; TCRdb keeps only in-frame clonotypes and omits some of them. Of tens of thousands of clones detected, 80% to 90% appear once; the ten largest clones hold over 5%. The starting material was CD4+ or CD8+ T cells sorted from blood, obtained in a trial of the OX40 agonist ivuxolimab. The receptors were sampled from an adult with an advanced solid tumor such as melanoma, head and neck, liver or kidney cancer.

V usage is TRBV18 and J usage is TRBJ1-2; TRBD1 aligns across 8 bases. Germline values: CDR1 KGHSH, CDR2 LQKENI. V lost 5 bases to trimming and J lost 4 bases; unmatched junction nucleotides: 3. This CDR3 is built from 13 residues. CDR3 loop: CASSTQGAYGYTF. In DNA form, the CDR3 reads TGTGCCAGCTCAACCCAGGGGGCCTATGGCTACACCTTC.

Comments on this clone: This sample also contains other DNA sequences that code for the same CDR3. The genes are TRBV9 and TRBJ2-7; 7 bases align to TRBD1. With V trimmed by 3 bases and J by 2 bases, 2 bases remained unmatched. This CDR3 has 13 residues. Germline V gene sequence: CDR1 SGDLS, CDR2 YYNGEE. CDR3 residues: CASSGQGAYEQYF. In DNA, the CDR3 is TGTGCCAGCAGCGGACAGGGTGCCTACGAGCAGTACTTC.

This sequence joins TRBV15 and TRBJ1-5; 12 bases map to TRBD1. Germline CDR1 is LNHNV and CDR2 is YYDKDF (reference sequence). The CDR3 runs 17 residues. Germline trimming cut 3 bases from V and 4 bases from J; bases unmatched to any gene: 7. CDR3 loop: CATSRGWGQGANQPQHF. CDR3 nucleotide sequence: TGTGCCACCAGCAGGGGCTGGGGACAGGGGGCAAATCAGCCCCAGCATTTT. Looking up the rest from reference TRBV15 and TRBJ1-5 gives the full variable domain: DAMVIQNPRYQVTQFGKPVTLSCSQTLNHNVMYWYQQKSSQAPKLLFHYYDKDFNNEADTPDNFQSRRPNTSFCFLDIRSPGLGDTAMYLCATSRGWGQGANQPQHFGDGTRLSIL.

This clone was counted a single time. V is TRBV27 and J is TRBJ2-5; D tentatively reads TRBD1 or TRBD2 (7 bases each). The germline gives CDR1 MNHEY, CDR2 SMNVEV (reference sequence). V was cut by 3 bases and J by 4 bases, with 15 bases left in between. There are 15 residues in the CDR3. The CDR3 DNA reads as TGTGCCAGCAGTTTGGCCCCAGGGGGGGCAGAGACCCAGTACTTC. This sequence encodes CASSLAPGGAETQYF.

This chain links TRBV18 with TRBJ2-7; maybe TRBD2 (6 bases). V lost 3 bases to trimming and J lost 0 bases, with 15 bases between them. CDR1 KGHSH and CDR2 LQKENI come from the germline V gene. The CDR3 has 16 residues. The CDR3 reads CASSPTGAGPSYEQYF. CDR3 DNA: TGTGCCAGCTCACCGACCGGGGCGGGGCCCTCCTACGAGCAGTACTTC.

V gene TRBV11-2 combines with J gene TRBJ2-1, with TRBD2 as a possible D gene (6 bases). The V gene's germline CDR1 is SGHAT and CDR2 FQNNGV. Trimming removed 0 bases from V and 3 bases from J, with 9 bases in between. The CDR3 consists of 15 residues. The CDR3 reads CASSLDLGSYNEQFF. In nucleotides, the CDR3 is TGTGCCAGCAGCTTAGATCTCGGGAGCTACAATGAGCAGTTCTTC.

V gene TRBV6-4 combines with J gene TRBJ2-3; the match to TRBD2 covers 11 bases. The V gene end was trimmed by 6 bases and the J gene end by 0 bases; junction bases not matched to a gene: 2. In germline, CDR1 is MRHNA, CDR2 SNTAGT. This CDR3 comprises 15 residues. In nucleotides, the CDR3 is TGTGCCAGCAGCCGACTAGCGGGAAGCACAGATACGCAGTATTTT. This translates into CASSRLAGSTDTQYF.

CDR3 DNA: TGTGCCAGCAGTTTAGGGTATAGCGGGAGTTTAGGCGATGAGCAGTTCTTC. It yields the protein CASSLGYSGSLGDEQFF. This rearrangement joins TRBV27 to TRBJ2-1, with 9 bases matching TRBD2. The CDR3 is 17 amino acids. Germline V gives CDR1 MNHEY, CDR2 SMNVEV (reference sequence). V was clipped by 2 bases and J by 8 bases; unmatched bases: 13.

The CDR3 DNA is TGCGCCAGCAGCTCTGACCCCGGGAACGTGAACACTGAAGCTTTCTTT. Protein: CASSSDPGNVNTEAFF. The chain employs TRBV5-1 and TRBJ1-1; D gene uncertain. Trimming cost V 3 bases and J 0 bases, with 15 bases left between them. The CDR3 has 16 residues. The V gene's germline CDR1 is SGHRS and CDR2 YFSETQ. The variable domain in full, completed from reference TRBV5-1 and TRBJ1-1, reads KAGVTQTPRYLIKTRGQQVTLSCSPISGHRSVSWYQQTPGQGLQFLFEYFSETQRNKGNFPGRFSGRQFSNSRSEMNVSTLELGDSALYLCASSSDPGNVNTEAFFGQGTRLTVV.

This chain connects TRBV6-1 to TRBJ2-5; unclear D gene. Germline assignment: CDR1 MNHNS and CDR2 SASEGT. Trimming took off 4 bases at V and 5 bases at J, with 11 bases between the two ends. The CDR3 contains 13 residues. CDR3 sequence (DNA): TGTGCCAGCAGTGCAATGCCAAGGGAGACCCAGTACTTC. Its translation is CASSAMPRETQYF.

The chain joins TRBV7-2 to TRBJ2-7, with D possibly matching TRBD1 (6 bases). CDR1 and CDR2 (germline): SGHTA, FQGNSA. Trimming stripped 1 base from V and 4 bases from J, with 14 bases between. The CDR3 is 15 residues long. The CDR3 spells CASSLGVGGRYEQYV. CDR3 sequence (DNA): TGTGCCAGCAGCTTAGGGGTAGGGGGTAGGTACGAGCAGTACGTC.

The chain is built from TRBV29-1 and TRBJ2-5; D call uncertain. Germline lookup yields CDR1 SQVTM and CDR2 ANQGSEA. V lost 4 bases and J lost 1, with 10 bases in between. This CDR3 has 13 residues. As DNA, the CDR3 is TGCAGCGTTGCGGAGTGGACCCAAGAGACCCAGTACTTC. As protein: CSVAEWTQETQYF.

This sequence joins TRBV7-2 and TRBJ1-2; 7 bases fit TRBD1. Per the germline V gene, CDR1 is SGHTA and CDR2 is FQGNSA. J lost 5 bases, V lost 1 base, and 1 base had no gene match. This CDR3 spans 13 amino acids. CDR3 DNA sequence: TGTGCCAGCAGCTTAGAGGGGGCGTATGGCTACACCTTC. It codes for CASSLEGAYGYTF.

V gene TRBV7-9 combines with J gene TRBJ2-3, with 8 bases lining up with TRBD1. CDR1 is SEHNR and CDR2 is FQNEAQ in the germline V gene (reference sequence). The CDR3 loop spans 16 amino acids. The J segment lost 4 bases and the V segment lost 5 bases, leaving 11 bases of the junction unmatched. The CDR3 sequence is CASSPPAGGSADTQYF. CDR3 nucleotide sequence: TGTGCCAGCAGCCCCCCGGCAGGGGGCAGTGCAGATACGCAGTATTTT.

The gene calls are TRBV4-1 and TRBJ2-1; D is unclear. V was clipped by 0 bases and J by 9 bases, with 6 bases between them. The CDR3 covers 12 residues. Germline CDR1 and CDR2: MGHRA and YSYEKL. The CDR3 loop is CASSQEGGEQFF. The DNA of the CDR3 is TGCGCCAGCAGCCAAGAGGGCGGTGAGCAGTTCTTC.